This TCR beta chain was found in a study of T cell repertoires in cytomegalovirus infection (dated by TCRdb to between 2017 and 2020). About the full investigation: Peptide stimulations targeted recently identified HLA-C-restricted CMV epitopes, whose presentation resists viral immunomodulation, together with well-studied HLA-B-restricted epitopes. Because public TCR beta signatures pointed to carriage of CMV infection together with the matching HLA type, the HLA type of each donor mattered for the analysis. Study-wide findings and limitations: Cumulative frequency of public TCR beta family members discriminated carriers of CMV infection plus the relevant HLA type in this cohort and an independent roughly 330-donor cohort. The ex vivo response was dominated by HLA-C-restricted CMV-specific TCR beta clonotypes, which also provided the single most frequent clonotype in two of eight donors.

This specimen's treatment or condition label, per the study, means: in vitro stimulation with specific CMV peptide epitopes to enrich CMV-specific T cells. Sequencing used an Illumina HiSeq 1500. Through fastp at Q25 and MiXCR, TCRdb rebuilt clones from the public reads, retaining in-frame beta chains. Under each unique CDR3 protein, matching rows form one entry showing the most common genes and DNA. Within this sample are approximately 1,000,000 distinct CDR3 sequences, with less than 35% of them counted one time only. The top ten clones comprise roughly 13% of the sample. In the case of this clonotype: This clone's antigen is unknown. No per-base quality is available; no much larger clone lies one base away.

V drops 5 bases and J drops 10 bases, leaving 14 bases in between. Taken from the germline V gene, the CDR1 and CDR2 loops are MNHNS and SASEGT. Including the terminal cysteine and phenylalanine, the CDR3 comprises 13 residues. Only the CDR3 portion is preserved as DNA: 39 bases, with reading frame beginning at the first base. The sequence links TRBV6-1 to TRBJ2-2; the D gene assignment is perhaps TRBD1 or TRBD2, with each matching 6 bases. The receptor was isolated from a human donor in good health (CMV status not recorded). Some clones in this sample may be carry-over from other donors' samples. Sample: cultured CD8+ T cells from PBMCs, taken from culture after CMV antigen stimulation. CDR3 protein: CASSSLGGLELFF. The DNA sequence follows: TGTGCCAGCAGTTCTCTCGGGGGCCTGGAGCTGTTTTTT.